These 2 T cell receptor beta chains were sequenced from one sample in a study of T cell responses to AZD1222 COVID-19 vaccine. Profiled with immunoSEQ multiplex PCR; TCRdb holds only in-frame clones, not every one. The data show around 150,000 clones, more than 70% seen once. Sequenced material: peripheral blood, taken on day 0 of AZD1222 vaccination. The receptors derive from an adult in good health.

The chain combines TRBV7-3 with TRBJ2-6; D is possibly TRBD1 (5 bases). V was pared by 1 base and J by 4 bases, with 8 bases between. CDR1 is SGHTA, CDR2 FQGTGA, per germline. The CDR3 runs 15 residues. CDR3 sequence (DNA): TGTGCCAGCAGCTTAATAGGGGTCGGGGCCAACGTCCTGACTTTC. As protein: CASSLIGVGANVLTF.

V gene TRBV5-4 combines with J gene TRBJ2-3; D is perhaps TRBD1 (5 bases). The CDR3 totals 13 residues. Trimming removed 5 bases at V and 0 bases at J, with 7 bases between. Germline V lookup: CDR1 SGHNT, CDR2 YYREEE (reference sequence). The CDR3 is CASRDSSTDTQYF. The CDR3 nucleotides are TGTGCCAGCAGAGACAGTAGCACAGATACGCAGTATTTT.